A selection of T cell receptor beta chains follows, all from one sample in a study of T cell responses to AZD1222 COVID-19 vaccine. Only in-frame clones appear in the TCRdb table, and some are missing; sequencing was by immunoSEQ multiplex PCR. The sample lists about 160,000 clones, approximately 90% occurring once. This sample comprised peripheral blood, obtained 28 days after the second AZD1222 dose. These receptors were taken from an adult who received the AZD1222 COVID-19 vaccine. The CDR3 runs from the conserved cysteine through the conserved F or W. A D gene is named only where the DNA matches it firmly. For some rows the clone size is stated as once, few or many, or as a class when expanded; others skip it.

j_call: TRBJ2-7
d_call: -
clone_size: -
v_call: TRBV12-3/TRBV12-4
cdr3_nt: TGTGCCAGCAGTTTAGGGGCCTACGAGCAGTACTTC
cdr3_aa: CASSLGAYEQYF

j_call: TRBJ1-1
d_call: TRBD1
clone_size: -
v_call: TRBV29-1
cdr3_nt: TGCAGCGTTGCAGGGGGCGGAGAGGGGAACACTGAAGCTTTCTTT
cdr3_aa: CSVAGGGEGNTEAFF

j_call: TRBJ1-5
d_call: TRBD1
clone_size: -
v_call: TRBV11-2
cdr3_nt: TGTGCCAGCAAGGGACAGGGGGACCAGCCCCAGCATTTT
cdr3_aa: CASKGQGDQPQHF

j_call: TRBJ1-2
d_call: TRBD1
clone_size: -
v_call: TRBV6-5
cdr3_nt: TGTGCCAGCAGAAAGACAGGGGAAGATGGCTACACCTTC
cdr3_aa: CASRKTGEDGYTF

j_call: TRBJ1-4
d_call: TRBD1
clone_size: -
v_call: TRBV5-1
cdr3_nt: TGCGCCAGCAGTCCACAGGGGGTGAGGGAAAAACTGTTTTTT
cdr3_aa: CASSPQGVREKLFF

j_call: TRBJ1-2
d_call: TRBD1
clone_size: few
v_call: TRBV7-9
cdr3_nt: TGTGCCAGCAGCCCCCGACAGGGGGCGGGTGGCTATGGCTACACCTTC
cdr3_aa: CASSPRQGAGGYGYTF

j_call: TRBJ1-1
d_call: -
clone_size: -
v_call: TRBV9
cdr3_nt: TGTGCCAGCAGCGTAGCTACTAGGAACACTGAAGCTTTCTTT
cdr3_aa: CASSVATRNTEAFF

j_call: TRBJ1-2
d_call: -
clone_size: -
v_call: TRBV21-1
cdr3_nt: TGTGCCAGCAGCAAAATAATGTGGTGGGGGAATCCATCAAATAACTATGGCTACACCTTC
cdr3_aa: CASSKIMWWGNPSNNYGYTF

j_call: TRBJ2-7
d_call: -
clone_size: few
v_call: TRBV19
cdr3_nt: TGTGCCAGTAGTAATTGGGGAAGGGGTACCTACGAGCAGTACTTC
cdr3_aa: CASSNWGRGTYEQYF

j_call: TRBJ2-7
d_call: -
clone_size: -
v_call: TRBV27
cdr3_nt: TGTGCCAGCAGTCCTTTTGTCCGATACGAGCAGTACTTC
cdr3_aa: CASSPFVRYEQYF